This T cell receptor (beta chain) is drawn from a study of identical twins. Whole-study results and caveats: Sequences that were out-of-frame, alpha and twin-shared displayed an excess of low generation probability. Reduced insertions were recorded for abundant cord blood beta clonotypes, with no such pattern in memory repertoires.

Details on this clonotype: As yet, its antigen is unknown. The junction differs from germline at one of its ends, possibly a read error.

A universal primer site arose from template switching, and cDNA bore unique molecular identifiers. TCRdb re-analysed the 5' RACE reads in MiXCR, keeping a single row per CDR3 protein. The table records 1.5 million to 2 million distinct CDR3 sequences, around 29% of them present only once. The CDR3 spans 15 residues. Germline V lookup: CDR1 SGHRS, CDR2 YFSETQ. The material sequenced was cord blood. This TCR derives from a newborn girl in good health. The rearrangement uses TRBV5-1 and TRBJ2-1; D gene unclear. Written as DNA, the CDR3 is TGCGCCTGCAGCTTGGACGGAGTCCCCTACAATGAGCAGTTCTTC. Residues: CACSLDGVPYNEQFF.